This TCR beta chain is drawn from a study of CD8+ T cells in alopecia areata. Extraction and reverse transcription of RNA yielded cDNA as the sequencing template. Libraries were prepared by immunoSEQ multiplex PCR; TCRdb keeps only in-frame clonotypes and omits some of them. The repertoire includes 120,000 to 150,000 clones, approximately 60% of them detected once, and just over 35% sits in the top ten. Germline CDR1 and CDR2: MNHEY and SMNVEV (reference sequence). V was trimmed by 8 bases and J by 1 base, leaving 11 bases between them. This CDR3 is built from 13 residues. The TCR sequence derives from a human donor in good health. Sequencing was done on a sample of CD8+ T cells sorted from blood. V is TRBV27 and J is TRBJ1-1; D remains ambiguous. CDR3 bases: TGTGCCAGCGGACTTTCACCGAACACTGAAGCTTTCTTT. Protein product: CASGLSPNTEAFF.